Below, 22 T cell receptor beta chains from the same sample are listed, as sequenced in a study of early T cells in non-severe SARS-CoV-2 infection. Via MiXCR, TCRdb re-called the 5' RACE reads, giving one row per CDR3 protein. The sample holds under 70,000 distinct CDR3 sequences, 5.9% seen once. The source material was whole blood, sampled at baseline. Receptors originate from an adult who was a healthcare worker with PCR-confirmed SARS-CoV-2 infection or an uninfected control (not recorded which).

This clonotype has at least ten counts. The CDR3 loop is CSVGGHWDGYTF. Written as DNA, the CDR3 is TGCAGCGTTGGGGGCCACTGGGATGGCTACACCTTC. The chain combines TRBV29-1 with TRBJ1-2, with a possible D match to TRBD1 (5 bases). The CDR3 is made up of 12 amino acids. CDR1 and CDR2 (germline): SQVTM, ANQGSEA. V was clipped by 4 bases and J by 6 bases, with 12 bases between them.

As concerns this clonotype: A read error is possible here, since a much larger clone lies one base away. The rearrangement links TRBV28 to TRBJ2-3; possible D gene TRBD1, 6 bases. The length of the CDR3 is 17 residues. Per the germline V gene, CDR1 is MDHEN and CDR2 is SYDVKM. DNA of the CDR3: TGTGCCAGCAGTTCGGGCTTAGCCCTCAGGGGCTCAGATGCGCAGTATTTT. It codes for CASSSGLALRGSDAQYF.

The gene calls are TRBV4-2 and TRBJ2-3; 9 bases align to TRBD2. CDR3 length equals 20 residues. The J segment lost 0 bases and the V segment lost 1 base, leaving 14 bases of the junction unmatched. Per germline, CDR1 LGHNA and CDR2 YNFKEQ. The CDR3 DNA follows: TGTGCCAGCAGCCAAGGGTACATGGATAGGAGCGGGAGGAGCACAGATACGCAGTATTTT. Protein: CASSQGYMDRSGRSTDTQYF.

This clonotype has just a few counts. At one of its ends the junction is not consistent with the germline gene, which may arise from a read error. The chain uses TRBV7-9 and TRBJ2-1; D unresolved. Germline V gives CDR1 SEHNR, CDR2 FQNEAQ (reference sequence). There are 13 residues in the CDR3. CDR3 DNA sequence: TGTGCCAGCAGCTTAAAAGCTGAGACCCGGAGAGCCTTC. It yields the protein CASSLKAETRRAF.

This clonotype has more than one count but fewer than ten. The chain uses TRBV7-2 and TRBJ2-3; 9 bases are a match to TRBD2. Germline-derived CDR1 and CDR2 are SGHTA and FQGNSA. This CDR3 is built from 14 residues. Trimming took 5 bases from V and 2 from J; bases not matched to a gene: 2. In DNA, the CDR3 is TGTGCCAGCAGCCGACTAGCGGCCACAGATACGCAGTATTTT. Protein product: CASSRLAATDTQYF. The full variable domain, its missing parts supplied by reference TRBV7-2 and TRBJ2-3, is GAGVSQSPSNKVTEKGKDVELRCDPISGHTALYWYRQSLGQGLEFLIYFQGNSAPDKSGLPSDRFSAERTGGSVSTLTIQRTQQEDSAVYLCASSRLAATDTQYFGPGTRLTVL.

V is TRBV6-2 or TRBV6-3 and J is TRBJ1-5; D gene unclear. The CDR3 contains 12 residues. V dropped 6 bases and J dropped 7 bases, with 10 bases sitting between them. Looked up from germline, CDR1 is MNHEY and CDR2 is SVGEGT. CDR3 residues: CASSFAGQPQHF. The CDR3 DNA reads as TGTGCCAGCAGCTTCGCGGGGCAGCCCCAGCATTTT.

This clonotype was picked up many times. This chain links TRBV20-1 with TRBJ2-3; 8 positions agree with TRBD2. Germline CDR1 and CDR2: DFQATT and SNEGSKA (reference sequence). CDR3 size: 14 residues. The V gene end was trimmed by 2 bases and the J gene end by 4 bases; junction bases not matched to a gene: 5. In DNA form, the CDR3 reads TGCAGTGCTAGAAGGCCGGGAGGGTCAGATACGCAGTATTTT. It encodes CSARRPGGSDTQYF.

The table lists this clonotype with many counts. The chain employs TRBV10-3 and TRBJ1-1, with no clear D. Germline lookup yields CDR1 ENHRY and CDR2 SYGVKD. The CDR3 is made up of 13 amino acids. V lost 1 base and J lost 0, with 3 bases in between. For the CDR3, the DNA is TGTGCCATCAGTGAGTGGATGAACACTGAAGCTTTCTTT. Protein product: CAISEWMNTEAFF.

This clonotype has a count of ten or more. The chain carries TRBV29-1 and TRBJ1-2; no clear D. The V and J ends lost 3 bases and 7 bases respectively, with 18 bases between them. CDR3 length: 14 amino acids. Germline assignment: CDR1 SQVTM and CDR2 ANQGSEA. CDR3 in DNA: TGCAGCGTTGATAGTACCGGGTCCTTAAGTGGCTACACCTTC. It translates to CSVDSTGSLSGYTF.

In its sample, this clonotype was seen a few times. The chain carries TRBV7-8 and TRBJ2-3, with D possibly called TRBD1 or TRBD2 (6 bases each). This CDR3 spans 15 amino acids. V lost 4 bases and J lost 7, with 18 bases in between. CDR1 is SGHVS, CDR2 FQNEAQ, per germline. The CDR3 spells CASSSAQGGSYTQYF. In DNA, the CDR3 is TGTGCCAGCAGCTCTGCACAGGGAGGTTCATATACGCAGTATTTT.

This clonotype was picked up one time. The chain links TRBV18 to TRBJ1-1; no reliable D call. The CDR3 contains 14 residues. Trimming took off 3 bases at V and 5 bases at J, with 13 bases between the two ends. Germline-derived CDR1 and CDR2 are KGHSH and LQKENI. CDR3 DNA: TGTGCCAGCTCACCGGGAGCTAGTAGGACTGAAGCTTTCTTT. This sequence encodes CASSPGASRTEAFF.

This clonotype was seen many times. The V call is TRBV28, the J call TRBJ2-1, with D tentatively TRBD2 (6 bases). V was trimmed by 6 bases and J by 5 bases, leaving 17 bases between them. The CDR3 extends over 15 amino acids. Germline assignment: CDR1 MDHEN and CDR2 SYDVKM. CDR3 sequence: CASRRDWEPNNEQFF. The CDR3 nucleotides are TGTGCCAGCAGAAGGGACTGGGAACCCAACAATGAGCAGTTCTTC. The full variable domain, its missing parts supplied by reference TRBV28 and TRBJ2-1, is DVKVTQSSRYLVKRTGEKVFLECVQDMDHENMFWYRQDPGLGLRLIYFSYDVKMKEKGDIPEGYSVSREKKERFSLILESASTNQTSMYLCASRRDWEPNNEQFFGPGTRLTVL.

This chain uses TRBV20-1 with TRBJ1-2; TRBD1 aligns across 9 bases. Germline values: CDR1 DFQATT, CDR2 SNEGSKA (reference sequence). The CDR3 spans 13 residues. J lost 2 bases, V lost 6 bases, and 4 bases had no gene match. The CDR3 DNA is TGCAGTGCGGACAGGGGACTCAACTATGGCTACACCTTC. Residues: CSADRGLNYGYTF.

The table lists this clonotype with many counts. The chain couples TRBV20-1 to TRBJ2-5, with a weak D call TRBD2 (5 bases). This CDR3 contains 13 residues. The germline gives CDR1 DFQATT, CDR2 SNEGSKA (reference sequence). V was cut by 6 bases and J by 2 bases, with 13 bases left in between. CDR3 loop: CSALWPGQETQYF. The CDR3 nucleotides are TGCAGTGCCCTATGGCCGGGGCAAGAGACCCAGTACTTC.

This clonotype has at least ten counts. The genes are TRBV10-3 and TRBJ2-5; D is possibly TRBD2 (7 bases). Germline V CDR1 and CDR2: ENHRY, SYGVKD. CDR3 length equals 14 residues. The V end lost 3 bases, the J end lost 4 bases, and 12 bases lay between the germline ends. The chain's CDR3 is CAISDGGGGETQYF. For the CDR3, the DNA is TGTGCCATCAGTGACGGGGGAGGGGGAGAGACCCAGTACTTC.

There are many counts of this clonotype. The chain employs TRBV4-2 and TRBJ2-1; D unresolved. This CDR3 is built from 14 residues. From germline, CDR1 is LGHNA and CDR2 YNFKEQ. With 0 bases removed from V and 5 bases from J, the gap between germline ends came to 8 bases. Here the CDR3 reads CASSQDRQDNEQFF. CDR3 coding DNA: TGTGCCAGCAGCCAAGATAGGCAGGACAATGAGCAGTTCTTC.

This clonotype was observed at least ten times. The chain employs TRBV10-2 and TRBJ2-7, with no clear D. The V gene's germline CDR1 is WSHSY and CDR2 SAAADI. Trimming pared 0 bases from V and 3 bases from J, leaving 9 bases between. This CDR3 is built from 14 residues. CDR3 bases: TGCGCCAGCAGTGAGTCAGGGCCGCGCTACGAGCAGTACTTC. Its protein is CASSESGPRYEQYF.

In its sample, this clonotype was seen a few times. The V and J genes are TRBV7-2 and TRBJ2-1; 12 bases match TRBD2. The CDR3 runs 16 residues. V lost 5 bases to trimming and J lost 7 bases; unmatched junction nucleotides: 9. CDR1 and CDR2 (germline): SGHTA, FQGNSA. The CDR3 DNA sequence: TGTGCCAGCAGCACCCCGGGACTAGCGGGTAAAAATGAGCAGTTCTTC. It yields the protein CASSTPGLAGKNEQFF.

At least ten counts were recorded for this clonotype. V usage is TRBV27 and J usage is TRBJ2-7; D unclear. The V end lost 8 bases, the J end lost 2 bases, and 13 bases lay between the germline ends. CDR3 length equals 13 residues. The germline V gene has CDR1 MNHEY and CDR2 SMNVEV (reference sequence). CDR3: CASVALDPYEQYF. Written as DNA, the CDR3 is TGTGCCAGCGTAGCCCTGGATCCCTACGAGCAGTACTTC.

The chain has TRBV9 and TRBJ2-3; the D gene is possibly TRBD2 (5 bases). The V gene lost 3 bases and the J gene lost 0 bases, with 8 bases spanning the gap. This CDR3 is built from 14 residues. From germline, CDR1 is SGDLS and CDR2 YYNGEE. The CDR3 protein is CASSGGRSTDTQYF. The CDR3 DNA reads TGTGCCAGCAGCGGAGGGCGAAGCACAGATACGCAGTATTTT. Variable domain in full (rest from reference TRBV9 and TRBJ2-3): DSGVTQTPKHLITATGQRVTLRCSPRSGDLSVYWYQQSLDQGLQFLIQYYNGEERAKGNILERFSAQQFPDLHSELNLSSLELGDSALYFCASSGGRSTDTQYFGPGTRLTVL.

Concerning this clonotype itself: At one of its ends the junction is not consistent with the germline gene, which may arise from a read error. The chain carries TRBV4-3 and TRBJ2-2; the match to TRBD2 covers 9 bases. The germline CDR1 and CDR2 sequences are LGHNA and YSLEER. The CDR3 is 16 amino acids. In nucleotides, the CDR3 is TGCGCCAGCAACCAAGCCGGGACTAGCAATCCCGGGGAGCTGTTTTTT. Protein: CASNQAGTSNPGELFF.

The chain has TRBV19 and TRBJ1-5, with 7 bases identical to TRBD1. CDR1 LNHDA and CDR2 SQIVND come from the germline V gene (reference sequence). This CDR3 contains 14 residues. V dropped 6 bases and J dropped 4; count of bases not matched to a gene: 6. This CDR3 reads CASSLVRGNQPQHF. CDR3 coding DNA: TGTGCCAGTAGCTTGGTCAGGGGGAATCAGCCCCAGCATTTT.